The clone carrying this T cell receptor (beta chain) was detected many times. Its matching antigen is unknown. The sample comes from a study of blood T cells in healthy people across ages. Regarding the study as a whole: Per million T cells, TCR beta diversity dropped roughly linearly as age increased.

This CDR3 is 14 amino acids long. The ends lost 6 bases at V and 2 bases at J; junction bases unmatched: 4. Germline V CDR1 and CDR2: MNHNS, SASEGT. Next came a second PCR, run for about 7 to 12 cycles, which used a sample-barcoded 5' primer along with a J-beta primer mix. Every individual sample yielded 2.5 million or more paired-end reads (each containing CDR3). TCRdb itself ran the 5' RACE reads through MiXCR, one entry per CDR3 protein. The sample lists 1.5 million to 2 million distinct CDR3 sequences, roughly 30% occurring once. The sequence was obtained from a woman younger than 45 in good health. The chain carries TRBV6-1 and TRBJ2-5; 9 bases are shared with TRBD2. The sequencing input was blood. This CDR3 is CASRKRGDQETQYF. The CDR3, as DNA: TGTGCCAGCAGAAAGCGGGGGGATCAAGAGACCCAGTACTTC.